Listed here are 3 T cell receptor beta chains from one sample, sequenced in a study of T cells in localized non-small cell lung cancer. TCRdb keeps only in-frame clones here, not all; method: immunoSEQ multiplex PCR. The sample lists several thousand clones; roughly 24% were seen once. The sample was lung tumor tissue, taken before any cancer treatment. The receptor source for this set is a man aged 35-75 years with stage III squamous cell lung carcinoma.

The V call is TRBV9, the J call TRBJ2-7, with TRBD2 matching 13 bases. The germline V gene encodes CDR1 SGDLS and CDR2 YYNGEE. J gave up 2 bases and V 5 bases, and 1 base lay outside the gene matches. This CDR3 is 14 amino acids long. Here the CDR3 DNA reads TGTGCCAGCAGTGGACTAGCGGGGGCCTACGAGCAGTACTTC. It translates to CASSGLAGAYEQYF.

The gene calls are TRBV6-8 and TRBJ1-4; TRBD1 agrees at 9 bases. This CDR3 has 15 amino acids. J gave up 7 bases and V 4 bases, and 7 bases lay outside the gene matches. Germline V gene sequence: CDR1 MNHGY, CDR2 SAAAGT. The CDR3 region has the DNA TGTGCCAGCAGTTCTTACAGGGGGCGCGCTGAAAAACTGTTTTTT. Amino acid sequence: CASSSYRGRAEKLFF.

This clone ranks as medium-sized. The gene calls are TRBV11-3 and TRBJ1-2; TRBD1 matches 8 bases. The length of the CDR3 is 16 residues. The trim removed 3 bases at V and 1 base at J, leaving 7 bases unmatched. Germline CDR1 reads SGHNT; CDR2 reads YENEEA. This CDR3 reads CASSFNGQGGNYGYTF. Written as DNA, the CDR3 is TGTGCCAGCAGCTTCAACGGACAGGGCGGTAACTATGGCTACACCTTC.